A single sample is the source of the 5 T cell receptor beta chains below, sequenced in a study of blood T cell repertoires in COVID-19. The protocol was immunoSEQ multiplex PCR, while the TCRdb copy is restricted to in-frame clones and leaves out a portion. The sample records some 21,000 clones, around 88% being singletons. Input material: peripheral blood. Receptors were obtained from a man between 65 and 85 years old with active COVID-19.

The chain carries TRBV28 and TRBJ2-7, with TRBD2 matching over 8 bases. V shed 8 bases and J 0 bases; nucleotides not matched to a gene: 6. Germline CDR1 and CDR2: MDHEN and SYDVKM. CDR3 length: 14 residues. Here the CDR3 reads CASRVSGSSYEQYF. Here the CDR3 DNA reads TGTGCCAGCCGGGTAAGCGGGAGCTCCTACGAGCAGTACTTC.

The rearrangement links TRBV29-1 to TRBJ2-5, with TRBD1 identical over 10 bases. J lost 3 bases, V lost 5 bases, and 3 bases had no gene match. CDR3 length: 13 amino acids. Germline V gene lookup returns CDR1 SQVTM and CDR2 ANQGSEA. DNA of the CDR3: TGCAGCGTTTCCGGGACAGGGGAAGAGACCCAGTACTTC. It is translated as CSVSGTGEETQYF.

This chain links TRBV5-1 with TRBJ2-1, with D perhaps TRBD1 (7 bases). The V end was cut by 3 bases, the J end by 4 bases, with 11 bases between. Germline V gene lookup returns CDR1 SGHRS and CDR2 YFSETQ. The length of the CDR3 is 14 residues. The CDR3 protein is CASSSGDSYNEQFF. CDR3 sequence (DNA): TGCGCCAGCAGCTCGGGGGACAGTTACAATGAGCAGTTCTTC. Full variable domain (rest looked up from reference TRBV5-1 and TRBJ2-1): KAGVTQTPRYLIKTRGQQVTLSCSPISGHRSVSWYQQTPGQGLQFLFEYFSETQRNKGNFPGRFSGRQFSNSRSEMNVSTLELGDSALYLCASSSGDSYNEQFFGPGTRLTVL.

J is TRBJ2-1 and V is TRBV30; 8 nucleotides align to TRBD2. This CDR3 contains 16 residues. Germline V gene sequence: CDR1 GTSNPN, CDR2 SVGIG (reference sequence). Trimming at V came to 2 bases and at J to 1 base, leaving 7 bases not matched to a gene. CDR3 DNA: TGTGCCTGGAGTACAAAGCGGGAGCTATCCTACAATGAGCAGTTCTTC. Translated, it gives CAWSTKRELSYNEQFF.

This chain connects TRBV28 to TRBJ1-2; tentatively, D is TRBD1 (6 bases). This CDR3 contains 14 residues. V was shortened by 6 bases and J by 2 bases, with 13 bases between the two germline ends. Germline CDR1 is MDHEN and CDR2 is SYDVKM. The CDR3 bases are TGTGCCAGCAGACTACAGGGTCCCAACTATGGCTACACCTTC. This gives the protein CASRLQGPNYGYTF.